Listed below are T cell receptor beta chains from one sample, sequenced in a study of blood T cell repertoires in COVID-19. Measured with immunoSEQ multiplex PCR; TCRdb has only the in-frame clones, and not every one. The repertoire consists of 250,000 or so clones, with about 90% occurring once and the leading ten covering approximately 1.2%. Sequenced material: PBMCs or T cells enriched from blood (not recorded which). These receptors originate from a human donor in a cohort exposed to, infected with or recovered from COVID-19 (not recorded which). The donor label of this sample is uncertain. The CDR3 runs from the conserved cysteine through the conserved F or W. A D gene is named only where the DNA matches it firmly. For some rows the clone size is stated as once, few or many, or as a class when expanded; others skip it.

cdr3_aa: CASSYRRGGYGYTF; cdr3_nt: TGTGCCAGCAGTTACCGGAGGGGTGGCTATGGCTACACCTTC; j_call: TRBJ1-2; v_call: TRBV6-5; d_call: .; clone_size: .
cdr3_aa: CASSPGVGTESPLHF; cdr3_nt: TGTGCCAGCAGCCCAGGGGTCGGGACAGAATCACCCCTCCACTTT; j_call: TRBJ1-6; v_call: TRBV7-8; d_call: TRBD1; clone_size: .
cdr3_aa: CASSLTTGRPEKLFF; cdr3_nt: TGTGCCAGCAGCTTAACGACAGGGCGCCCTGAAAAACTGTTTTTT; j_call: TRBJ1-4; v_call: TRBV7-9; d_call: TRBD1; clone_size: .
cdr3_aa: CASSLTKIGQGVRNSPLHF; cdr3_nt: TGTGCCAGCAGCTTAACTAAGATAGGACAGGGAGTCCGAAATTCACCCCTCCACTTT; j_call: TRBJ1-6; v_call: TRBV7-9; d_call: TRBD1; clone_size: .
cdr3_aa: CASSWRGGIQETQYF; cdr3_nt: TGTGCCAGTAGCTGGCGGGGGGGAATCCAAGAGACCCAGTACTTC; j_call: TRBJ2-5; v_call: TRBV19; d_call: TRBD2; clone_size: .
cdr3_aa: CASIPGGHQETQYF; cdr3_nt: TGTGCCAGCATTCCGGGGGGGCACCAAGAGACCCAGTACTTC; j_call: TRBJ2-5; v_call: TRBV2; d_call: TRBD2; clone_size: .
cdr3_aa: CASSLTGVNEQYF; cdr3_nt: TGCGCCAGCAGCTTGACAGGGGTGAACGAGCAGTACTTC; j_call: TRBJ2-7; v_call: TRBV5-1; d_call: TRBD1; clone_size: .
cdr3_aa: CASSFGTGVSYEQYF; cdr3_nt: TGTGCCAGCAGCTTCGGGACAGGGGTTTCCTACGAGCAGTACTTC; j_call: TRBJ2-7; v_call: TRBV3-1/TRBV3-2; d_call: TRBD1; clone_size: .
cdr3_aa: CASSPAGGADTQYF; cdr3_nt: TGTGCCAGCAGCCCTGCCGGCGGGGCAGATACGCAGTATTTT; j_call: TRBJ2-3; v_call: TRBV7-3; d_call: .; clone_size: .
cdr3_aa: CASSQDNLEMNTEAFF; cdr3_nt: TGCGCCAGCAGCCAAGATAACCTGGAGATGAACACTGAAGCTTTCTTT; j_call: TRBJ1-1; v_call: TRBV4-1; d_call: .; clone_size: once
cdr3_aa: CASRQGRANYGYTF; cdr3_nt: TGTGCCAGCAGACAGGGGCGAGCTAACTATGGCTACACCTTC; j_call: TRBJ1-2; v_call: TRBV6-5; d_call: TRBD1; clone_size: .
cdr3_aa: CAWSVGTGAYEQYF; cdr3_nt: TGTGCCTGGAGTGTAGGGACAGGGGCCTACGAGCAGTACTTC; j_call: TRBJ2-7; v_call: TRBV30; d_call: TRBD1; clone_size: .
cdr3_aa: CASSPTAYGYTF; cdr3_nt: TGTGCCAGTAGCCCGACAGCTTATGGCTACACCTTC; j_call: TRBJ1-2; v_call: TRBV19; d_call: .; clone_size: .
cdr3_aa: CAWSRASGGWETQYF; cdr3_nt: TGTGCCTGGAGTAGGGCTAGCGGGGGTTGGGAGACCCAGTACTTC; j_call: TRBJ2-5; v_call: TRBV30; d_call: TRBD2; clone_size: .
cdr3_aa: CASSLEGGPWDTQYF; cdr3_nt: TGTGCCAGCAGCTTAGAGGGGGGGCCGTGGGATACGCAGTATTTT; j_call: TRBJ2-3; v_call: TRBV7-2; d_call: .; clone_size: .
cdr3_aa: CASSLEGHDAFF; cdr3_nt: TGTGCCAGCAGTTTAGAGGGGCATGATGCTTTCTTT; j_call: TRBJ1-1; v_call: TRBV12-3/TRBV12-4; d_call: .; clone_size: .
cdr3_aa: CASRDRANTEAFF; cdr3_nt: TGTGCCAGCAGGGACAGGGCCAACACTGAAGCTTTCTTT; j_call: TRBJ1-1; v_call: TRBV27; d_call: TRBD1; clone_size: .